This T cell receptor beta chain was documented in a study of blood T cell repertoires in COVID-19. Repertoires were generated with immunoSEQ multiplex PCR, while TCRdb's copy carries only in-frame clones and drops some. The sample holds 95,000 to 100,000 clones, approximately 84% seen once. CDR1 is MNHEY, CDR2 SVGAGI, per germline. The V segment lost 1 base and the J segment 2 bases; nucleotides outside the gene matches: 5. The CDR3 covers 15 residues. This receptor was obtained from a human donor in a cohort sampled during active COVID-19. The chain links TRBV6-5 to TRBJ2-7; 7 bases are a match to TRBD1. The source material was peripheral blood. The CDR3 coding sequence is TGTGCCAGCAGTTACTTGGGACAGCATACCTACGAGCAGTACTTC. Amino acids: CASSYLGQHTYEQYF.